This T cell receptor (beta chain) was captured in a study of blood T cell repertoires in COVID-19 (dated by TCRdb to about 2020). Regarding the complete study: Samples from collaborators originated in the United States, Italy and Spain and spanned both the acute and convalescent phases of COVID-19. The prospective study material was composed of cDNA or gDNA derived from T cells, B-cell-depleted T cells, or PBMCs. Deeply sampled blood TCRbeta repertoires from subjects exposed to, actively infected with, or recovered from COVID-19 were included in the dataset. A freely available public database, intended as a resource for researchers studying the immune response to SARS-CoV-2, is where the repertoires were released. The samples were drawn from two sources: the first 160 participants of the ongoing ImmuneRACE study, and 1,200 or so subjects contributed by 6 global collaborators. Sample metadata almost always included a de-identified subject ID, COVID-19 status, age in years and sex. Where available, HLA class I and class II types were obtained from metadata supplied by the sample provider rather than from assay-based typing. Overall study results and their limits: The quantity of clinical and demographic metadata differed by source and by participant and was supplied without curation.

TCRbeta CDR3 regions were amplified from genomic DNA using the immunoSEQ Assay, a bias-controlled multiplex PCR. Regarding the original processing steps: Within the assay, amplification of reference gene primers was used to estimate how many nucleated cells each sample contained. Sequence reads were collapsed and filtered to measure the absolute abundance of every unique TCRbeta CDR3 rearrangement. For each sample, productive Simpson clonality was calculated as the square root of Simpson's diversity index over productive rearrangements. Held by TCRdb, this immuneACCESS table contains in-frame sequences only and omits some clones. Under half of the omission traces to an unresolved V gene where checked; the cause of the rest is unknown. From that table come the V and J calls and clone size; the DNA was used to work out D and trimming. Within this sample are tens of thousands of clones, with roughly 78% of them counted one time only. The top ten clonotypes cover about 1.2% of the sample.

Trimming costs V 0 bases and J 2 bases, and their ends lie 6 bases apart. Looking up the germline V gene (reference sequence) yields CDR1 LGHDT and CDR2 YNNKEL. From the cysteine through the phenylalanine, the CDR3 covers 14 amino acids. Just CDR3 DNA is preserved here, 42 bases in frame from base 1. Whole blood was collected in K2EDTA tubes by collaborating institutions according to the institutions' own protocols. Collaborator samples were shipped for TCRbeta analysis as frozen whole blood, isolated PBMCs, or DNA extracted from either sample type. With respect to this clone: The clone's antigen remains unknown. The input lacks base qualities; no much larger clone sits a single base away.

This TCR was recovered from a woman of 80 years or more with acute or convalescent COVID-19. In this chain, TRBV3-1 (or the pseudogene TRBV3-2) is recombined with TRBJ2-3; TRBD2 could be the D gene, as 5 bases match. Sequenced sample: peripheral blood. The bases read TGTGCCAGCAGCCAAGACGGGATCACAGATACGCAGTATTTT. It codes for CASSQDGITDTQYF.